This TCR beta chain was found in a study of beta chain features in type 1 diabetes. As for the study in general: When patients were set against healthy donors, age, gender and cell yields were similar. Study conclusions and caveats: It was among patients, rather than healthy donors, that naive, central memory and Treg TCRB repertoires appeared more similar. TCRB CDR3s from Type 1 diabetes patients were moderately but significantly shorter in all four CD4+ subsets.

The CDR3 runs 14 residues. The germline gives CDR1 MDHEN, CDR2 SYDVKM. Trimming took 7 bases from V and 0 from J, leaving 10 bases between them. The collection from each donor was one heparinised blood draw averaging roughly 100 mL. About this clone: Antigen unknown.

The investigators reverse transcribed all of the isolated RNA, so they sequenced expressed TCRB transcripts. Sequencing was performed with immunoSEQ multiplex PCR; in TCRdb, only in-frame clones are kept and a portion is missing. Of more than 100,000 clones detected, roughly 28% appear once; the ten largest clones hold 0.5% to 0.6%. The sequence derives from a woman aged 18-29 years with type 1 diabetes. The specimen sequenced was central memory CD4+ T cells from blood. This chain uses TRBV28 with TRBJ2-4; D possibly corresponds to TRBD2 (6 bases). The CDR3 sequence: CASISGLAKNIQYF. CDR3 coding DNA: TGTGCCAGCATAAGCGGGCTAGCCAAAAACATTCAGTACTTC.